This T cell receptor beta chain appears in the sequencing data of a study of regulatory T cells in long-lasting Graves disease. This clonotype has more than one count but fewer than ten. Its antigen remains unknown. Time point described: persistent/refractory GD, antithyroid drugs over 5 years with positive TRAb. Researchers made the TCR library from RNA that was extracted from PBMCs. Germline CDR1 and CDR2: SGHRS and YFSETQ. V shed 4 bases, J shed 6 bases, and the junction held 12 bases outside the gene matches. The CDR3 totals 15 residues. Combining iRepertoire HTBI primers with Arm-PCR of CDR3 regions, the authors built TCR beta libraries. TCRdb re-derived calls from the multiplex PCR reads in MiXCR, one entry per CDR3 protein. The sample comprises under 450,000 distinct CDR3 sequences, less than 25% of which are singletons, and roughly 26% rests with the top ten. Study-level results: Clonotypes that were public and shared totalled a few thousand in persistent patients versus roughly 1,000 in new patients. It was peripheral blood alone, not thyroid tissue, that was studied.

The chain uses TRBV5-1 and TRBJ2-7; 8 nucleotides agree with TRBD1. The TCR sequence derives from a female donor with Graves disease. The sequences come from peripheral blood mononuclear cells (PBMCs), collected when the disease was refractory, from a patient treated with antithyroid drugs. CDR3 in DNA: TGCGCCAGCAGCCCCGACGGACAGGGTAAGGTCGAGCAGTACTTC. Its protein is CASSPDGQGKVEQYF. The full variable domain, rest sourced from reference TRBV5-1 and TRBJ2-7, is KAGVTQTPRYLIKTRGQQVTLSCSPISGHRSVSWYQQTPGQGLQFLFEYFSETQRNKGNFPGRFSGRQFSNSRSEMNVSTLELGDSALYLCASSPDGQGKVEQYFGPGTRLTVT.